These T cell receptor beta chains were read from a single sample in a study of blood T cells in healthy people across ages. From the 5' RACE reads, TCRdb called clonotypes with MiXCR, one entry per CDR3 protein. This table holds about a million distinct CDR3 sequences, around 48% found once. The sequenced sample consisted of blood. These receptors were obtained from a man younger than 45 in good health. The CDR3 runs from the conserved cysteine through the conserved F or W. Fields, in order: V gene, D gene, clone size, J gene, CDR3 protein, CDR3 DNA. A D gene is named only where the DNA matches it firmly. Clone size appears in some rows only: once, few, many, or a class for an expanded clone.

>TRBV5-1|TRBD1|once|TRBJ1-1
CASSLATGVTEAFF
TGCGCCAGCAGCTTGGCGACAGGGGTCACTGAAGCTTTCTTT
>TRBV3-1|TRBD2|NA|TRBJ2-1
CASSQAGGRNNEQFF
TGTGCCAGCAGCCAGGCGGGGGGGCGGAACAATGAGCAGTTCTTC
>TRBV6-5|TRBD1|NA|TRBJ1-2
CASSSTGLGLGGFYGYTF
TGTGCCAGCAGTTCCACGGGGCTTGGTTTAGGGGGCTTTTATGGCTACACCTTC
>TRBV29-1|NA|many|TRBJ2-7
CSVEGVGLDYEQYF
TGCAGCGTTGAAGGGGTGGGGCTGGACTACGAGCAGTACTTC
>TRBV20-1|NA|NA|TRBJ2-3
CSARPLGRTQYF
TGCAGTGCTAGACCCCTAGGCCGCACGCAGTATTTT
>TRBV12-3/TRBV12-4|TRBD2|few|TRBJ2-3
CASQRWTSGTDTQYF
TGTGCCTCACAGCGGTGGACTAGCGGCACAGATACGCAGTATTTT
>TRBV29-1|NA|few|TRBJ2-6
CSAGGYSGANVLTF
TGCAGCGCCGGGGGATACTCTGGGGCCAACGTCCTGACTTTC
>TRBV29-1|NA|NA|TRBJ2-5
CSGGQEETQYF
TGCAGCGGGGGGCAGGAGGAGACCCAGTACTTC
>TRBV5-1|NA|NA|TRBJ2-5
CASSLRDEKTQYF
TGCGCCAGCAGCTTGAGGGATGAGAAGACCCAGTACTTC
>TRBV20-1|NA|NA|TRBJ1-2
CSAEGRRNYGHTF
TGCAGTGCCGAGGGACGGCGAAACTATGGCCACACCTTC
>TRBV4-2|TRBD1|few|TRBJ2-1
CASSLETGAVLQHNEQFF
TGTGCCAGCAGCCTCGAAACAGGGGCCGTTCTTCAACACAATGAGCAGTTCTTC
>TRBV3-1|TRBD2|few|TRBJ2-1
CASSQRGGDSNEQFF
TGTGCCAGCAGCCAGCGGGGGGGAGATTCCAATGAGCAGTTCTTC
>TRBV5-1|NA|NA|TRBJ2-7
CASSLASVRRPGYEQYF
TGCGCCAGCAGCTTGGCCTCAGTTCGGCGACCGGGCTACGAGCAGTACTTC
>TRBV25-1|NA|NA|TRBJ2-7
CASSPAPPGSVGEQYF
TGTGCCAGCAGTCCTGCCCCGCCAGGGTCAGTAGGAGAGCAGTACTTC
>TRBV9|TRBD2|NA|TRBJ2-1
CASSVDPGLAGTRNEQFF
TGTGCCAGCAGCGTAGACCCGGGACTAGCGGGGACGCGCAATGAGCAGTTCTTC
>TRBV6-6|TRBD1|few|TRBJ2-1
CASSLYPSTGGMDEQFF
TGTGCCAGCAGTTTATACCCCTCGACAGGGGGCATGGATGAGCAGTTCTTC
>TRBV20-1|NA|few|TRBJ1-6
CSAREYSRQDSPLHF
TGCAGTGCTAGAGAGTACAGCCGCCAGGATTCACCCCTCCACTTT
>TRBV6-5|NA|NA|TRBJ1-3
CASSYSAGISSGNTIYF
TGTGCCAGCAGTTACTCTGCGGGGATAAGCTCTGGAAACACCATATATTTT
>TRBV15|TRBD1|NA|TRBJ2-3
CAPLGEDRGPGGTDTQYF
TGTGCCCCCTTAGGCGAGGACAGGGGGCCGGGAGGCACAGATACGCAGTATTTT
>TRBV12-3/TRBV12-4|NA|NA|TRBJ2-3
CASSFWSEADTQYF
TGTGCCAGCAGTTTCTGGTCGGAGGCAGATACGCAGTATTTT
>TRBV2|NA|NA|TRBJ1-4
CASRRTGTENEKLFF
TGTGCCAGCAGACGAACCGGGACGGAAAATGAAAAACTGTTTTTT